These T cell receptor beta chains were read from a single sample in a study of cytotoxic CD8 clonotypes in ibrutinib-treated CLL. Sequenced by immunoSEQ multiplex PCR; TCRdb stores in-frame clones only, minus some. The data contain nearly 85,000 clones, roughly 77% of them singletons. Material: PBMCs, obtained after 12 months of ibrutinib treatment. The receptor source for this set is a human donor with chronic lymphocytic leukemia. Each CDR3 is given with its conserved first and last residue. Fields, in order: J gene, V gene, clone size, D gene, CDR3 DNA, CDR3 protein. D genes are given only for firm matches. Expanded clones get a size class; other rows say once, few or many, or leave the size out.

>TRBJ2-1|TRBV11-3|.|.
TGTGCCAGCAGCTTAGAGGGTGGGATGGAGCAGTTCTTC
CASSLEGGMEQFF
>TRBJ2-1|TRBV7-3|.|.
TGTGCCAGCAGCCCCAATCCGCGGAGTCACAATGAGCAGTTCTTC
CASSPNPRSHNEQFF
>TRBJ2-5|TRBV7-2|.|TRBD2
TGTGCCAGCAGCTTATTGCGGGGGGGAGGGACGCCAATACCCCAGTACTTC
CASSLLRGGGTPIPQYF
>TRBJ1-1|TRBV5-8|.|.
TGTGCCAGCAGCTTTTGGCGGGGCCAGAACACTGAAGCTTTCTTT
CASSFWRGQNTEAFF
>TRBJ2-3|TRBV7-8|.|TRBD2
TGTGCCAGCAGCTTCCAGCGGGAGCGAGCAGATACGCAGTATTTT
CASSFQRERADTQYF
>TRBJ1-2|TRBV10-2|.|.
TGCGCCAGCAGTGAGCCGGGGGCGGGCTATGGCTACACCTTC
CASSEPGAGYGYTF
>TRBJ1-1|TRBV18|.|.
TGTGCCAGCTCCCAAATGAACACTGAAGCTTTCTTT
CASSQMNTEAFF
>TRBJ1-2|TRBV10-3|.|TRBD1
TGTGCCATCAGTGAGTCCCCACAGGGGGCGGGTGGCTACACCTTC
CAISESPQGAGGYTF
>TRBJ2-3|TRBV11-3|large|TRBD2
TGTGCCAGCAGCTTAGGCCGGCGGGAGAGCCAGGGAGATACGCAGTATTTT
CASSLGRRESQGDTQYF
>TRBJ1-4|TRBV9|.|TRBD1
TGTGCCAGCAGCGTAGCAGGGGGCAGTTTTGAAAAACTGTTTTTT
CASSVAGGSFEKLFF
>TRBJ2-7|TRBV18|.|TRBD2
TGTGCCAGCTCACCGTCGACTAGCGGGACTGGGTCCTACGAGCAGTACTTC
CASSPSTSGTGSYEQYF
>TRBJ1-1|TRBV19|.|TRBD1
TGTGCCAGCAAAGAACGGGGACAGGCCGTATGGTACACTGAAGCTTTCTTT
CASKERGQAVWYTEAFF
>TRBJ1-6|TRBV25-1|.|.
TGTGCCAGCAGTTGGGGGCAAACACCCCTCCACTTT
CASSWGQTPLHF
>TRBJ2-1|TRBV7-2|.|TRBD2
TGTGCCAGCAGCGCCCCGGGACTACCCTTGGGCGAGCAGTTCTTC
CASSAPGLPLGEQFF